This is a list of T cell receptor beta chains from one sample in a study of cytomegalovirus exposure and HLA in healthy donors. Produced via immunoSEQ multiplex PCR; TCRdb's table is partial and in-frame only. The repertoire includes approximately 54,000 clones, approximately 89% of them detected once, and roughly 8.4% sits in the top ten. Sequencing used PBMCs. All receptors derive from a woman in her late teens or twenties in good health and CMV-seropositive. CDR3s include the opening cysteine and the closing phenylalanine or tryptophan. D genes are given only for firm matches. The size field is filled for only some rows; it gives once, few, many or a size class.

CDR3nt	CDR3aa	j_gene	d_gene	v_gene	abundance
TGCGCCAGCAGCCAAGATACGGGCAGGGGCGGAAAACTGTTTTTT	CASSQDTGRGGKLFF	TRBJ1-4	-	TRBV4-1	-
TGTGCCAGCAGCGACCCCCCGGGGGGCCGTAGGTCCGGGGAGCTGTTTTTT	CASSDPPGGRRSGELFF	TRBJ2-2	-	TRBV9	-
TGTGCCAGCAGTTTTGACAGGGGCGTGAATCAGCCCCAGCATTTT	CASSFDRGVNQPQHF	TRBJ1-5	TRBD1	TRBV27	-
TGTGCCAGCAGTGTCACGACTAGCGGGGGGGGTACAGATACGCAGTATTTT	CASSVTTSGGGTDTQYF	TRBJ2-3	TRBD2	TRBV6-4	few
TGTGCCAGCAACCCGGGACAGGGGTCCGGGGAGCTGTTTTTT	CASNPGQGSGELFF	TRBJ2-2	TRBD1	TRBV6-1	-
TGTGCCAGCAGCGTCCCGGGACTAGCGGGGGGCCTAACGGGGGAACAGTTCTTC	CASSVPGLAGGLTGEQFF	TRBJ2-1	TRBD2	TRBV28	-
TGTGCCAGCAGTGACTCTTTGACTAGCGGACGGTTTTTT	CASSDSLTSGRFF	TRBJ2-3	TRBD2	TRBV6-4	once
TGTGCCAGCAGCTTACGACTCAAAGTCTACGAGCAGTACTTC	CASSLRLKVYEQYF	TRBJ2-7	-	TRBV7-3	-
TGTGCCAGCAGCTTAATGGGCGGGGGGGATTACAATGAGCAGTTCTTC	CASSLMGGGDYNEQFF	TRBJ2-1	TRBD2	TRBV7-9	-
TGTGCCAGCAGCTTAGACAGGGGTAGGAATCAGCCCCAGCATTTT	CASSLDRGRNQPQHF	TRBJ1-5	TRBD1	TRBV7-2	-
TGCGCCAGCAGCTTGGGAGGGAGCCAGCCCCAGCATTTT	CASSLGGSQPQHF	TRBJ1-5	-	TRBV5-1	-
TGTGCCAGCAGCGGAGGGGTCCGGCCAGATACGCAGTATTTT	CASSGGVRPDTQYF	TRBJ2-3	-	TRBV6-1	-
TGTGCCAGCAGCTTGGGGGCGGGCTACACCTTC	CASSLGAGYTF	TRBJ1-2	-	TRBV5-4	few
TGTGCCAGCAGCGTAGACGGCGGGGAGCTGTTTTTT	CASSVDGGELFF	TRBJ2-2	-	TRBV9	-
TGCGCCAGCAGCTTGTCAGGATATAGCAATCAGCCCCAGCATTTT	CASSLSGYSNQPQHF	TRBJ1-5	-	TRBV5-1	-
TGTGCCAGCAGTTTATCTGGCAGGGTAGACAGCACTGAAGCTTTCTTT	CASSLSGRVDSTEAFF	TRBJ1-1	-	TRBV27	-
TGTGCCAGCAGTGAAGCGGAGAACTATGGCTACACCTTC	CASSEAENYGYTF	TRBJ1-2	-	TRBV6-1	-
TGTGCCAGCAGCATTGTCAGGGGGCGAAAGGGGAGCGATACGCAGTATTTT	CASSIVRGRKGSDTQYF	TRBJ2-3	TRBD1	TRBV7-8	-
TGCGCCAGCAGCTTGGACATACCCATGAACACCGGGGAGCTGTTTTTT	CASSLDIPMNTGELFF	TRBJ2-2	-	TRBV5-1	-
TGTGCCAGCAGCTTGGCCCCGGGACAGGGGGCAAACACCATATATTTT	CASSLAPGQGANTIYF	TRBJ1-3	TRBD1	TRBV5-6	-
TGCAGCGTCGGACAGCCAACTAATGAAAAACTGTTTTTT	CSVGQPTNEKLFF	TRBJ1-4	-	TRBV29-1	-
TGTGCCTGGTGGACAGGGGGTAGCGGCTACACCTTC	CAWWTGGSGYTF	TRBJ1-2	TRBD1	TRBV30	-
TGTGCCAGCAGCCGGCCTGCGGGCGGAACGGCTGGAAACACCATATATTTT	CASSRPAGGTAGNTIYF	TRBJ1-3	-	TRBV7-2	-
TGTGCCAGCAGTCCAGGACAGGGATCCTACGAGCAGTACTTC	CASSPGQGSYEQYF	TRBJ2-7	TRBD1	TRBV6-1	-
TGTGCCAGTGCGCGGGTTTCGGAGGTCACAGATACGCAGTATTTT	CASARVSEVTDTQYF	TRBJ2-3	-	TRBV27	-
TGTGCCAGCAGCGTGGGACAGGGCCGTGGCTACACCTTC	CASSVGQGRGYTF	TRBJ1-2	TRBD1	TRBV5-4	once
TGTGCCAGCAGTGCAACAGGGTGGAACACTGAAGCTTTCTTT	CASSATGWNTEAFF	TRBJ1-1	-	TRBV28	-
TGTGCCAGCACCGCAGGGGGGTCCGGGGAGCTGTTTTTT	CASTAGGSGELFF	TRBJ2-2	-	TRBV7-6	-
TGTGCCACCAGCAGAGAAAAGGGGATCAATCAGCCCCAGCATTTT	CATSREKGINQPQHF	TRBJ1-5	-	TRBV15	-
TGTGCCAGCAGTTTGCCTAACGCTGGGAGGAACAGAAACACCATATATTTT	CASSLPNAGRNRNTIYF	TRBJ1-3	-	TRBV28	-
TGCGCCAGCAGCTTGGAGGGACAAGGAAACACCATATATTTT	CASSLEGQGNTIYF	TRBJ1-3	-	TRBV5-1	-
TGTGCAAGTCGCTTAGCGCCCAGGGGTCCGTCGGAGACCCAGTACTTC	CASRLAPRGPSETQYF	TRBJ2-5	-	TRBV12-2	once
TGTGCCAGCAGCCTAGGGACAGACTATGGCTACACCTTC	CASSLGTDYGYTF	TRBJ1-2	TRBD1	TRBV6-5	-
TGTGCCAGCAGGCCGCGTAACTATGGCTACACCTTC	CASRPRNYGYTF	TRBJ1-2	-	TRBV6-1	-
TGTGCCAGCAGCCGCCGGGACAGGGGGCGATCTTATCAGCCCCAGCATTTT	CASSRRDRGRSYQPQHF	TRBJ1-5	TRBD1	TRBV28	once
TGTGCCAGCAGCCCGAGCGACAGAACCCCGCAGTACTTC	CASSPSDRTPQYF	TRBJ2-7	-	TRBV5-6	-
TGCGCCAGCGAAACAGGGGGCGCGGGCAATGAGCAGTTCTTC	CASETGGAGNEQFF	TRBJ2-1	TRBD1	TRBV5-1	-
TGTGCCAGCACCAAGGACAGGGCTAATGAAAAACTGTTTTTT	CASTKDRANEKLFF	TRBJ1-4	TRBD1	TRBV6-1	-
TGTGCCAGTACCTGGGGACAGGGCTTAAAGACCGGGGAGCTGTTTTTT	CASTWGQGLKTGELFF	TRBJ2-2	TRBD1	TRBV19	-
TGTGCCAGCAGCCTAGGGACATTCTTGGCCGCTTTCTTT	CASSLGTFLAAFF	TRBJ1-1	-	TRBV14	-
TGTGCCAGCAGGTATAGCTCTGGAAACACCATATATTTT	CASRYSSGNTIYF	TRBJ1-3	-	TRBV28	-
TGCGCCAGCAGCTTGGGGATCGGACAGGGTACCTATGGCTACACCTTC	CASSLGIGQGTYGYTF	TRBJ1-2	TRBD1	TRBV5-1	-
TGTGCCAGCAGTCCGCGACAGGGGGCCATTGGAAACACCATATATTTT	CASSPRQGAIGNTIYF	TRBJ1-3	TRBD1	TRBV7-6	-
TGCGCCAGCAGCCCCGATCTGGGAGAGAACACTGAAGCTTTCTTT	CASSPDLGENTEAFF	TRBJ1-1	-	TRBV4-3	-
TGTGCCAGCAGGAATCCCGCCGGACAGTACAATGAGCAGTTCTTC	CASRNPAGQYNEQFF	TRBJ2-1	-	TRBV11-2	-
TGTGCCAGCAGTGAAGCGCGTGAAGCTTTCTTT	CASSEAREAFF	TRBJ1-1	-	TRBV25-1	-
TGCGCCAGCAGTATCAGGGGACAGCCCCAGCATTTT	CASSIRGQPQHF	TRBJ1-5	-	TRBV10-2	-
TGTGCCAGCAGCGTCCAGGGGGCAGATAATTCACCCCTCCACTTT	CASSVQGADNSPLHF	TRBJ1-6	TRBD1	TRBV9	-
TGTGCCAGCAGCTTGGAGGGGAAAGGAAACACCATATATTTT	CASSLEGKGNTIYF	TRBJ1-3	-	TRBV5-4	-